The 24 T cell receptor beta chains listed next were all sequenced from one sample in a study of tumor-infiltrating lymphocytes in primary liver carcinoma. The template, 500 ng total RNA, yielded TCR beta cDNA made with a constant-region primer. Sequencing libraries for TCR beta derived from three nested multiplex PCR rounds that used slightly modified ARM-PCR. Researchers ran the first two PCR rounds for roughly 11 cycles each with TRBV1-TRBV30 forward primers and a C-beta reverse primer. Via MiXCR, TCRdb re-called the multiplex PCR reads, giving one row per CDR3 protein. The data show about 78,000 distinct CDR3 sequences, 71% seen once. From unsorted bulk tissue weighing 20-30 mg, DNA and RNA were co-extracted. Sequenced sample: liver tumor tissue from sampling region 4. Subset denoted: tumor region T4, right-lateral pole. These receptor sequences come from a woman aged 55 to 70 with primary liver carcinoma and hepatitis B virus infection.

This rearrangement joins TRBV7-3 to TRBJ2-1, with 14 bases fitting TRBD2. The trim removed 6 bases at V and 9 bases at J, leaving 10 bases unmatched. The germline gives CDR1 SGHTA, CDR2 FQGTGA. This CDR3 contains 16 residues. CDR3 coding DNA: TGTGCCAGCAGTGACCCGGGGACTAGCGGGAGAGGTGAGCAGTTCTTC. Translation: CASSDPGTSGRGEQFF.

With regard to this clonotype: The CDR3 end shows no conserved phenylalanine or tryptophan, and so a read error is likely. The chain recombines TRBV5-5 with TRBJ2-5; 9 nucleotides align to TRBD2. The germline CDR1 and CDR2 sequences are SGHKS and YYEKEE (reference sequence). V lost 0 bases, J lost 5 bases, and 2 bases stayed unmatched. This CDR3 has 14 amino acids. The chain's CDR3 is CASSLVTSGETQYL. The CDR3, as DNA: TGTGCCAGCAGCTTGGTTACTAGCGGGGAGACCCAGTACTTA.

As to this clonotype: A read error may explain this, as a much larger clone is one base away. Without the conserved terminal phenylalanine or tryptophan, this CDR3 likely stems from a read error. The V and J genes are TRBV28 and TRBJ2-7; D not certain. The V gene's germline CDR1 is MDHEN and CDR2 SYDVKM. The CDR3 has 14 amino acids. Deletions cut 2 bases from V and 2 bases from J, with 10 bases between. CDR3 nucleotides: TGTGCCAGCAGTTTACTAGTGAACCCCTACGAGCAGTACCTC. This gives the protein CASSLLVNPYEQYL.

This clonotype was recorded at least ten times. The CDR3 DNA sequence: TGTGCCAGCAGCTCGACAGGGGGAGGCACAGATACGCAGTATTTT. Encoded protein: CASSSTGGGTDTQYF. The rearrangement joins TRBV28 to TRBJ2-3; 9 bases are a match to TRBD1. Germline values: CDR1 MDHEN, CDR2 SYDVKM. The V gene end was trimmed by 6 bases and the J gene end by 1 base; junction bases not matched to a gene: 5. The CDR3 is 15 amino acids.

This clonotype was picked up one time. An end of the junction does not agree with germline; a read error may underlie this. The chain carries TRBV7-9 and TRBJ2-5, with D tentatively TRBD2 (6 bases). Per germline, CDR1 SEHNR and CDR2 FQNEAQ (reference sequence). The CDR3 covers 16 residues. The CDR3 DNA reads TGTGCCAGCAGCTTTATAGTGGGAGGATCAGGAGAGACCAAGTACTTC. This gives the protein CASSFIVGGSGETKYF.

On this clonotype itself: The final CDR3 position lacks the conserved phenylalanine or tryptophan, pointing to a likely read error. V and J are TRBV12-3 or TRBV12-4 and TRBJ2-7; D gene unclear. V lost 6 bases to trimming and J lost 1 base, with 16 bases between them. The CDR3 covers 15 residues. In DNA form, the CDR3 reads TGTGCCAGCAGCCATGATATAGGGCGGTCCTACGAGCAGTACATC. Protein sequence: CASSHDIGRSYEQYI.

This clonotype occurred many times. V gene TRBV12-3 or TRBV12-4 combines with J gene TRBJ1-1, with 10 nucleotides matching TRBD1. This CDR3 is 15 amino acids long. Trimming took 1 base from V and 5 from J; bases not matched to a gene: 4. CDR3 nucleotide sequence: TGTGCCAGCAGTTTAGGGGACAGGGGCCAGACTGAAGCTTTCTTT. This encodes CASSLGDRGQTEAFF.

In the case of this clonotype: At one of its ends the junction is not consistent with the germline gene, which may arise from a read error. The CDR3 DNA reads TGTGCCAACAGCCTGGCTACCACAGATACGCACTATTTT. Translation: CANSLATTDTHYF. The chain couples TRBV5-4 to TRBJ2-3, with D unresolved. Germline values: CDR1 SGHNT, CDR2 YYREEE (reference sequence). This CDR3 comprises 13 residues.

The CDR3 DNA follows: TGCGCCAGCAGCCAAGGATTGATAGGGGTTGAAAAACTGTTTTTT. Protein sequence: CASSQGLIGVEKLFF. The chain uses TRBV4-1 and TRBJ1-4, with D tentatively TRBD1 (5 bases). CDR1 is MGHRA, CDR2 YSYEKL, per germline. V lost 1 base and J lost 7, with 13 bases in between. CDR3 size: 15 residues.

This clonotype was seen a handful of times. V is TRBV28 and J is TRBJ2-7; no firm D call. Looked up from germline, CDR1 is MDHEN and CDR2 is SYDVKM. Trimming took 10 bases from V and 2 from J, leaving 12 bases between them. The CDR3 has 12 amino acids. CDR3 nucleotides: TGTGCCACTCTGGGCAGTCCCTACGAGCAGTACTTC. This sequence encodes CATLGSPYEQYF.

To note about this clonotype: This may arise from a read error, as a much more abundant clone is one base away. This chain joins TRBV6-4 and TRBJ2-1; TRBD1 might be the D (6 bases). The germline CDR1 and CDR2 sequences are MRHNA and SNTAGT. The CDR3 totals 16 residues. Trimming removed 0 bases at V and 3 bases at J, with 12 bases between. As DNA, the CDR3 is TGTGCCAGCAGTGACTCGAGGCAGGGGTACTACAATGAGCAGTTCTTC. It specifies CASSDSRQGYYNEQFF.

This clonotype was detected a few times. This clone may be a read error of a much larger clone one base away. The chain couples TRBV6-4 to TRBJ2-3; TRBD2 aligns across 9 bases. Germline CDR1 and CDR2: MRHNA and SNTAGT. There are 15 residues in the CDR3. The CDR3 nucleotides read TGTGTCAGCAGCTTAGCGGGAGAGGGCACAGATACGCAGTATTTT. This translates into CVSSLAGEGTDTQYF.

For this clonotype: Germline and junction disagree at one end, which may indicate a read error. DNA for the CDR3: TGTGCCAGCAGAAGGACAGGTTCCCCTACCGGGGCCAACGTCCCGGCTTTC. As protein: CASRRTGSPTGANVPAF. V gene TRBV12-3 or TRBV12-4 combines with J gene TRBJ2-6, with 7 positions matching TRBD1. This CDR3 contains 17 residues.

The chain is built from TRBV7-2 and TRBJ2-5, with 7 bases lining up with TRBD1. Per the germline V gene, CDR1 is SGHTA and CDR2 is FQGNSA. CDR3 length: 16 residues. The junction had 9 bases not matched to a gene; V was cut back by 1 base and J by 4 bases. The CDR3: CASSLVLTGFGETQYF. The CDR3 DNA reads as TGTGCCAGCAGCTTAGTTTTGACAGGGTTTGGAGAGACCCAGTACTTC.

As for this clonotype: A clone one base away is much larger, so this may be a read error. This chain links TRBV5-1 with TRBJ2-1; possibly TRBD2 for D (7 bases). V lost 4 bases and J 10 bases, leaving 18 bases between the germline ends. Per germline, CDR1 SGHRS and CDR2 YFSETQ. The CDR3 runs to 14 residues. DNA for the CDR3: TGCGCCAGCAGCCGCGAGGGGGGGGCGTGGGAGCAGTTCTTC. Protein sequence: CASSREGGAWEQFF.

Only a few counts were recorded for this clonotype. A read error may be the cause here, since a much bigger clone is one base away. This chain links TRBV25-1 with TRBJ2-2, with a weak D call TRBD2 (6 bases). CDR3 length: 14 amino acids. The germline V and J ends were trimmed by 0 bases and 6 bases, with 8 bases remaining between them. Germline V gives CDR1 MGHDK, CDR2 SYGVNS. The CDR3 DNA follows: TGTGCCAGCAGTGAATACAGGGACTCCGGGGAGCTGTTTTTT. Protein sequence: CASSEYRDSGELFF.

This clonotype was seen just once. The V gene is TRBV6-2 or TRBV6-3, the J gene TRBJ2-7; the D is unclear. Trimming removed 8 bases at V and 2 bases at J, with 10 bases between. Germline V gene lookup returns CDR1 MNHEY and CDR2 SVGEGT. The CDR3 loop spans 12 amino acids. This CDR3 is CASASHTYEQYF. DNA of the CDR3: TGTGCCAGCGCTTCACACACCTACGAGCAGTACTTC.

This clonotype was detected many times. J is TRBJ1-6 and V is TRBV28; TRBD1 agrees at 7 bases. The V gene end was trimmed by 5 bases and the J gene end by 5 bases; junction bases not matched to a gene: 6. Per germline, CDR1 MDHEN and CDR2 SYDVKM. This CDR3 region has 15 residues. CDR3 DNA: TGTGCCAGCAGTCCCGGGACAGCTGATAATTCACCCCTCCACTTT. This codes for CASSPGTADNSPLHF.

Worth noting for this clonotype: A read error is possible here, since a much larger clone lies one base away. The chain joins TRBV7-2 to TRBJ2-2; D remains ambiguous. Looked up from germline, CDR1 is SGHTA and CDR2 is FQGNSA. This CDR3 region has 15 residues. This CDR3 is CANSRFIAYTGELFF. In DNA form, the CDR3 reads TGTGCCAACAGCCGATTCATTGCTTACACCGGGGAGCTGTTTTTT.

Concerning this clonotype: The junction and the germline gene differ at one end; a read error may be behind it. The chain joins TRBV12-3 or TRBV12-4 to TRBJ2-5; 12 positions match TRBD2. The CDR3 covers 16 residues. CDR3 sequence (DNA): TGTGTCAGCAGTTCCGCTAGCGGGAGGGCCGGGGAGACCCAGTACTTC. This gives the protein CVSSSASGRAGETQYF.

Notes on this clonotype: A junction boundary mismatches the germline segment, possibly from a read error. The V call is TRBV12-5, the J call TRBJ2-5, with D tentatively TRBD1 (5 bases). The CDR3 has 14 amino acids. The germline CDR1 and CDR2 sequences are LGHNT and FRNRAP. The CDR3 nucleotides are TGTGCTAGTGGTTCAGACCTAGGGGAAGAGACCCGGTACTTC. The encoded protein is CASGSDLGEETRYF.

This clonotype was seen a handful of times. This may arise from a read error, as a much more abundant clone is one base away. The chain uses TRBV5-4 and TRBJ2-7, with D possibly TRBD2 on 6 matching bases. V lost 4 bases, J lost 0 bases, and 14 bases lay in between. Germline values: CDR1 SGHNT, CDR2 YYREEE (reference sequence). The CDR3 sequence is 15 residues long. CDR3: CASSPRGGVSYEQYF. The CDR3 coding sequence is TGTGCCAGCAGCCCCCGCGGCGGGGTCTCCTACGAGCAGTACTTC.

In regard to this clonotype: This clone may be a read error of a much larger clone one base away. V gene TRBV28 combines with J gene TRBJ2-3, with TRBD2 matching 7 bases. The CDR3 has 14 amino acids. Germline-derived CDR1 and CDR2 are MDHEN and SYDVKM. The CDR3 loop reads CASETGGSIDTQYF. CDR3 nucleotides: TGTGCCAGCGAAACTGGCGGGAGCATAGATACGCAGTATTTT.

Regarding this clonotype: A junction boundary mismatches the germline segment, possibly from a read error. This rearrangement joins TRBV4-1 to TRBJ2-1, with 10 bases matching TRBD2. This CDR3 has 21 residues. Germline V gene lookup returns CDR1 MGHRA and CDR2 YSYEKL. CDR3 in amino acids: CASSHPKGLAGAVESYSEQFF. DNA of the CDR3: TGCGCCAGCAGCCATCCCAAGGGGCTAGCGGGGGCGGTAGAGAGCTACAGTGAGCAGTTCTTC.